One and the same sample provided the 14 T cell receptor beta chains below, sequenced in a study of OX40 agonist ivuxolimab in advanced cancers. Some clones are missing from TCRdb's copy, which holds only in-frame ones; the method was immunoSEQ multiplex PCR. The sample lists fewer than 85,000 clones, approximately 78% occurring once. The source was CD4+ or CD8+ T cells sorted from blood, collected in a trial of the OX40 agonist ivuxolimab. These receptors all stem from an adult with an advanced solid tumor such as melanoma, head and neck, liver or kidney cancer.

This clone was detected only once. The chain uses TRBV11-2 and TRBJ1-1, with a weak D call TRBD1 (5 bases). The CDR3 length is 15 residues. The germline V gene encodes CDR1 SGHAT and CDR2 FQNNGV. V lost 0 bases and J lost 0, with 8 bases in between. CDR3 residues: CASSLESGMNTEAFF. The CDR3 DNA reads as TGTGCCAGCAGCTTAGAATCAGGGATGAACACTGAAGCTTTCTTT. Variable domain in full (rest from reference TRBV11-2 and TRBJ1-1): EAGVAQSPRYKIIEKRQSVAFWCNPISGHATLYWYQQILGQGPKLLIQFQNNGVVDDSQLPKDRFSAERLKGVDSTLKIQPAKLEDSAVYLCASSLESGMNTEAFFGQGTRLTVV.

This clone was seen a single time. This rearrangement joins TRBV19 to TRBJ2-3; TRBD2 matches at 13 bases. J was trimmed by 1 base and V by 4 bases; bases with no gene match: 5. CDR3 size: 17 residues. Germline V gene sequence: CDR1 LNHDA, CDR2 SQIVND (reference sequence). The DNA for the CDR3 is TGTGCCAGTAGTAGACGGACTAGCGGGAGTGGCACAGATACGCAGTATTTT. Protein product: CASSRRTSGSGTDTQYF.

The chain links TRBV5-1 to TRBJ1-2; possible D gene TRBD1, 5 bases. CDR1 is SGHRS and CDR2 is YFSETQ in the germline V gene. The CDR3 has 14 amino acids. The V gene lost 0 bases and the J gene lost 7 bases, with 13 bases spanning the gap. The DNA of the CDR3 is TGCGCCAGCAGCTTGGATCCGGGGAGGGGTGGCTACACCTTC. This gives the protein CASSLDPGRGGYTF.

The chain uses TRBV10-3 and TRBJ2-7, with 7 bases that match TRBD1. CDR3 size: 15 residues. V was pared by 3 bases and J by 2 bases, with 7 bases of the junction left unmatched. Germline V gene sequence: CDR1 ENHRY, CDR2 SYGVKD. CDR3 nucleotides: TGTGCCATCAGTGACATGGGGACAGCGACCTACGAGCAGTACTTC. It yields the protein CAISDMGTATYEQYF.

V and J are TRBV27 and TRBJ1-2; D call uncertain. The CDR3 covers 13 residues. Germline CDR1 reads MNHEY; CDR2 reads SMNVEV (reference sequence). With 0 bases removed from V and 5 bases from J, the gap between germline ends came to 7 bases. CDR3 DNA sequence: TGTGCCAGCAGTTTATCCGCGTTTTATGGCTACACCTTC. Translated: CASSLSAFYGYTF.

The chain combines TRBV6-5 with TRBJ2-7, with D tentatively TRBD2 (5 bases). The V gene's germline CDR1 is MNHEY and CDR2 SVGAGI. V lost 6 bases and J 4 bases, leaving 19 bases between the germline ends. This CDR3 contains 15 residues. The CDR3 DNA reads TGTGCCAGCAGAAGAAAGAGGACTGGTCGGTACGAGCAGTACTTC. Encoded protein: CASRRKRTGRYEQYF.

V is TRBV7-2 and J is TRBJ2-1; D is possibly TRBD2 (6 bases). CDR3 length equals 16 residues. In germline, CDR1 is SGHTA, CDR2 FQGNSA. V was shortened by 5 bases and J by 9 bases, with 23 bases between the two germline ends. CDR3 DNA sequence: TGTGCCAGCAGCCCGGTGGGGGGTCCCCCCAGAGGTGAGCAGTTCTTC. Its protein product is CASSPVGGPPRGEQFF.

This clone has just one count. The chain is built from TRBV5-1 and TRBJ2-2; D perhaps matches TRBD2 (7 bases). Germline CDR1 SGHRS, CDR2 YFSETQ. CDR3 length: 12 amino acids. The V end lost 8 bases, the J end lost 4 bases, and 9 bases lay between the germline ends. The CDR3 DNA reads TGCGCCAGTAGGGGGGGCACCGGGGAGCTGTTTTTT. This codes for CASRGGTGELFF.

The chain carries TRBV27 and TRBJ2-5; possibly TRBD1 for D (5 bases). Trimming removed 5 bases at V and 5 bases at J, with 24 bases between. Germline assignment: CDR1 MNHEY and CDR2 SMNVEV (reference sequence). CDR3 size: 17 residues. The DNA of the CDR3 is TGTGCCAGCAGTGCCGACACACCTGGGGCCCTTACGGAGACCCAGTACTTC. Translated, it gives CASSADTPGALTETQYF.

The chain couples TRBV28 to TRBJ1-2, with D possibly matching TRBD1 (6 bases). The CDR3 sequence is 16 residues long. The germline gives CDR1 MDHEN, CDR2 SYDVKM. V was clipped by 4 bases and J by 7 bases, with 22 bases between them. The CDR3 DNA reads TGTGCCAGCAGTTCTGCCCCTCCAGGGGCAGACAGTGGCTACACCTTC. Amino acid sequence: CASSSAPPGADSGYTF.

This clone was counted between two and nine times. The same CDR3 arises from other DNA sequences in this sample as well. The gene calls are TRBV27 and TRBJ2-5; D perhaps matches TRBD1 (5 bases). Deletions cut 5 bases from V and 1 base from J, with 11 bases between. Germline CDR1 and CDR2: MNHEY and SMNVEV (reference sequence). The CDR3 spans 14 residues. Here the CDR3 DNA reads TGTGCCAGCAGTGGTCAGGGTCGCCAAGAGACCCAGTACTTC. This sequence encodes CASSGQGRQETQYF.

The chain joins TRBV5-1 to TRBJ2-2, with a tentative D call TRBD1 (6 bases). V shed 5 bases and J shed 4 bases, with 12 bases lying between them. The V gene's germline CDR1 is SGHRS and CDR2 YFSETQ. CDR3 length: 14 amino acids. The CDR3 here is CASRLGTSTGELFF. The CDR3, as DNA: TGCGCCAGCAGGCTCGGGACATCCACCGGGGAGCTGTTTTTT.

This clone was found a few times. This rearrangement joins TRBV19 to TRBJ1-5; 8 nucleotides match TRBD1. The CDR3 sequence is 15 residues long. Trimming cost V 6 bases and J 0 bases; bases outside gene matches: 4. In germline, CDR1 is LNHDA, CDR2 SQIVND (reference sequence). The CDR3 DNA is TGTGCCAGTAGAAGGGACAGGACTAGCAATCAGCCCCAGCATTTT. It is translated as CASRRDRTSNQPQHF.

V gene TRBV2 combines with J gene TRBJ1-2, with unresolved D. Germline V lookup: CDR1 SNHLY, CDR2 FYNNEI. There are 12 residues in the CDR3. The V and J ends lost 2 bases and 10 bases respectively, with 11 bases between them. CDR3 amino acids: CASSENRRTYTF. CDR3 in DNA: TGTGCCAGCAGTGAAAACCGGAGGACCTACACCTTC.